This T cell receptor (beta chain) derives from a study of blood T cell repertoires in COVID-19. Study background: Collection of acute and convalescent COVID-19 samples took place in the United States, Italy and Spain. From T cells, B-cell-depleted T cells, or PBMCs came the material, which was cDNA or gDNA.

CDR1 is SGHDT, CDR2 YYEEEE, per germline. The V and J ends lost 4 bases and 7 bases respectively, with 14 bases between them. The CDR3 is made up of 14 amino acids. Original processing methods: By means of reference gene primer amplification, nucleated cell counts were estimated. The assay was immunoSEQ multiplex PCR, and TCRdb's table has in-frame clones only and misses some. V and J calls and clone size are as listed in that table; D and trimming were resolved from the DNA. The sample holds 140,000 to 150,000 clones, around 81% seen once. The chain joins TRBV5-6 to TRBJ1-4; a possible D gene is TRBD1 (5 bases). What was sequenced was peripheral blood. The clonotype was recovered from a human donor with acute or convalescent COVID-19. The donor label of this sample is uncertain. The CDR3 here is CASSPAGVGEKLFF. CDR3 DNA: TGTGCCAGCAGCCCTGCGGGGGTTGGTGAAAAACTGTTTTTT.